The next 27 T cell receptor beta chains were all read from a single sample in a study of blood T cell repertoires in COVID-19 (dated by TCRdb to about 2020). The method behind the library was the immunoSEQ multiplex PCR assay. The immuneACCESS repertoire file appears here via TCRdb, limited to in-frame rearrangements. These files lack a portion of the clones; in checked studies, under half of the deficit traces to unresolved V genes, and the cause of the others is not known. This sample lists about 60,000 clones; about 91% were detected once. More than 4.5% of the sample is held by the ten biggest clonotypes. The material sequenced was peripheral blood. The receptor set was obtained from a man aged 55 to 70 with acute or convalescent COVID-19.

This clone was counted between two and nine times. The CDR3 DNA reads TGTGCCAGCAGATCAGGAAAATATGGCTACACCTTC. Translating it yields CASRSGKYGYTF. V and J are TRBV28 and TRBJ1-2; D call uncertain. The CDR3 totals 12 residues. The germline V gene has CDR1 MDHEN and CDR2 SYDVKM. V lost 6 bases and J 5 bases, leaving 10 bases between the germline ends.

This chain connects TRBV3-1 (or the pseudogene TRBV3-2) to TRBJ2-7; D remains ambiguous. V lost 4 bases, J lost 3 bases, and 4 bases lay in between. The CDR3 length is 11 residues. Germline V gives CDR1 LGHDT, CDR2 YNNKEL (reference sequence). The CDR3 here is CASSRYYEQYF. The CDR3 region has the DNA TGTGCCAGCAGCCGCTACTACGAGCAGTACTTC.

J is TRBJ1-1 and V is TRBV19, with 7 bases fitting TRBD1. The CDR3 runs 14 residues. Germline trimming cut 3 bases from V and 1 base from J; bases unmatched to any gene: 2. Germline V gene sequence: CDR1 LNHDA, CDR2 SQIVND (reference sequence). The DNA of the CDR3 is TGTGCCAGTAGTATGGGACAGACGAACACTGAAGCTTTCTTT. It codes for CASSMGQTNTEAFF.

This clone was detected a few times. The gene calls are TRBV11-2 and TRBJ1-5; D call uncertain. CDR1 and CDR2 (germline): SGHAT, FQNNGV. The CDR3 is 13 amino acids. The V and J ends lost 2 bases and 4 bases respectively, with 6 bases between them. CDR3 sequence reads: CASSLTGNQPQHF. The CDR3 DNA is TGTGCCAGCAGCTTAACGGGGAATCAGCCCCAGCATTTT.

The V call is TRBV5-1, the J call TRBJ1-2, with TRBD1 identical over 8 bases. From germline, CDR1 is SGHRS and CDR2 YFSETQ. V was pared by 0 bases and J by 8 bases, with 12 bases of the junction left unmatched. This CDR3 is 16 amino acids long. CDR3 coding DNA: TGCGCCAGCAGCTTGGCTAATCCAGGGGGCCTGCAAGGCTACACCTTC. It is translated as CASSLANPGGLQGYTF.

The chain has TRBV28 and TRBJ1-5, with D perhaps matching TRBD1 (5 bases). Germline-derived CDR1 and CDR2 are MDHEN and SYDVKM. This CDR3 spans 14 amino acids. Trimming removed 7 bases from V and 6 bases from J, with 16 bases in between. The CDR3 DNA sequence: TGTGCCAGCACCGCCAATTGGGGCAGTCAGCCCCAGCATTTT. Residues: CASTANWGSQPQHF.

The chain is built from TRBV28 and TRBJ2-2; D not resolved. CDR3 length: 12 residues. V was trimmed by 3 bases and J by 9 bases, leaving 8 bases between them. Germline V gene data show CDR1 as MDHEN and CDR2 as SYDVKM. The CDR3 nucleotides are TGTGCCAGCAGTTTGGGCCAGAGGGAGCTGTTTTTT. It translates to CASSLGQRELFF. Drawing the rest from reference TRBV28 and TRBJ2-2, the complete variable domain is DVKVTQSSRYLVKRTGEKVFLECVQDMDHENMFWYRQDPGLGLRLIYFSYDVKMKEKGDIPEGYSVSREKKERFSLILESASTNQTSMYLCASSLGQRELFFGEGSRLTVL.

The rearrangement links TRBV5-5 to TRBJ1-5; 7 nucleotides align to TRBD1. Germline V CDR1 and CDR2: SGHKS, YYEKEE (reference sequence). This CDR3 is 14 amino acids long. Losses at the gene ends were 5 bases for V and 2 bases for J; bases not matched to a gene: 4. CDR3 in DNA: TGTGCCAGCAGTAGAGGGGGCGGCAATCAGCCCCAGCATTTT. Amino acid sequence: CASSRGGGNQPQHF.

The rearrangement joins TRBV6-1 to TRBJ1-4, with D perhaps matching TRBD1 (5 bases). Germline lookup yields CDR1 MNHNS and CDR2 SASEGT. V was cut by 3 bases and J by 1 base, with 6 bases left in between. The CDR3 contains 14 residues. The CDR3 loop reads CASSEGGTNEKLFF. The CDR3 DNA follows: TGTGCCAGCAGTGAGGGGGGAACTAATGAAAAACTGTTTTTT.

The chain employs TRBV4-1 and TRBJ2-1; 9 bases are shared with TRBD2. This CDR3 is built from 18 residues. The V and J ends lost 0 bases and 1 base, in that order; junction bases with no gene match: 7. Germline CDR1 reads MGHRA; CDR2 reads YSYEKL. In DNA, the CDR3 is TGCGCCAGCAGCCAAGATATTAGCGGGAGAGGGTCCTACAATGAGCAGTTCTTC. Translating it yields CASSQDISGRGSYNEQFF.

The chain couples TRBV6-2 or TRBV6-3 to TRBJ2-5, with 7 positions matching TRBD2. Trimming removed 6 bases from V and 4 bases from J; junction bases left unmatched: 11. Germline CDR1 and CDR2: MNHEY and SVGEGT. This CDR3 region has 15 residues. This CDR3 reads CASSSFGGGGETQYF. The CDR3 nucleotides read TGTGCCAGCAGCTCCTTTGGCGGGGGAGGAGAGACCCAGTACTTC.

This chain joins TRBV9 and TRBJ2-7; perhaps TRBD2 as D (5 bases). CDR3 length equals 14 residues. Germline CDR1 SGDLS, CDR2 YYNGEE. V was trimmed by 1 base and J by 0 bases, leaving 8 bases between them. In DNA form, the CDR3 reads TGTGCCAGCAGCGTATCCGGGATCTCCTACGAGCAGTACTTC. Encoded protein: CASSVSGISYEQYF.

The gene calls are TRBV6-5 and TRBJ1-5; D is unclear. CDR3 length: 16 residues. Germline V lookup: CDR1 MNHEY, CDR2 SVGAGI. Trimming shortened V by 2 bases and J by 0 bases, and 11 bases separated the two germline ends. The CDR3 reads CASSYLSQVSNQPQHF. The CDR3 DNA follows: TGTGCCAGCAGTTACCTGTCCCAGGTTAGCAATCAGCCCCAGCATTTT.

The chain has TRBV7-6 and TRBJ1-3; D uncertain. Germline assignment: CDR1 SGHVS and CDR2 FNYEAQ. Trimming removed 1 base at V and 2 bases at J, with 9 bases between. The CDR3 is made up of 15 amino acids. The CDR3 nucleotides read TGTGCCAGCAGCTTAGGTAGCGGGGCTGGAAACACCATATATTTT. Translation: CASSLGSGAGNTIYF.

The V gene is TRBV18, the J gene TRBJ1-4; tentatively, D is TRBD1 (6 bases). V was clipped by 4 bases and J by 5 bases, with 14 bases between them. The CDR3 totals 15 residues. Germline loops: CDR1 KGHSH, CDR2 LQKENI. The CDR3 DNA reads TGTGCCAGCTCACTACCGGGACAACGAAATGAAAAACTGTTTTTT. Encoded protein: CASSLPGQRNEKLFF.

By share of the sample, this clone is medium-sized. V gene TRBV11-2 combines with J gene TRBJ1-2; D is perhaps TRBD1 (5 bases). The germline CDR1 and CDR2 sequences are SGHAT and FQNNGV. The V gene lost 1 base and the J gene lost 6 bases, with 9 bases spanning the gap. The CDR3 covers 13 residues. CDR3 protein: CASSLGAGHGYTF. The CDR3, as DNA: TGTGCCAGCAGCTTAGGGGCAGGGCATGGCTACACCTTC.

The CDR3: CASSSTGGSSAGELFF. The CDR3 DNA follows: TGTGCCAGCAGCTCGACAGGGGGCTCGTCGGCCGGGGAGCTGTTTTTT. This chain links TRBV11-3 with TRBJ2-2; 10 bases align to TRBD1. Trimming removed 4 bases from V and 6 bases from J; junction bases left unmatched: 8. CDR3 length: 16 amino acids. In germline, CDR1 is SGHNT, CDR2 YENEEA.

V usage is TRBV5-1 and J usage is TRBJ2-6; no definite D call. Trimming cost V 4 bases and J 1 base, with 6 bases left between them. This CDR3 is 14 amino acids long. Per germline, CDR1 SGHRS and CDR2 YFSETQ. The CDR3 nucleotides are TGCGCCAGCAGCCCGAGATCTGGGGCCAACGTCCTGACTTTC. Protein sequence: CASSPRSGANVLTF.

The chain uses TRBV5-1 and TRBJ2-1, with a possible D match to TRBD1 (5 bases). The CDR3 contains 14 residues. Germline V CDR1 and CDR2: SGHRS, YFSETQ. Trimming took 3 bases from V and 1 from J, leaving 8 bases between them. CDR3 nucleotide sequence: TGCGCCAGCAGCTCTCAGGGTTCCTACAATGAGCAGTTCTTC. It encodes CASSSQGSYNEQFF.

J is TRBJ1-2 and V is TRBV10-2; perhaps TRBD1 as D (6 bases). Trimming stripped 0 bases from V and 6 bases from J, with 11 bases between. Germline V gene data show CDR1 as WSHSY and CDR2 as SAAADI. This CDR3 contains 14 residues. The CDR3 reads CASSESPRGDGYTF. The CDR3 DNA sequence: TGCGCCAGCAGTGAGTCCCCCAGGGGAGATGGCTACACCTTC.

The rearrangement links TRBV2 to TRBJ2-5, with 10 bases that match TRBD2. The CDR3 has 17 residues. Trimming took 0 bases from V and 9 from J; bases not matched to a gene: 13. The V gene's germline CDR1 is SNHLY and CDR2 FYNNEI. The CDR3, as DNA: TGTGCCAGCAGTGAAGCGCTTAGTACTAGCGGGACTTGGGCCCAGTACTTC. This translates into CASSEALSTSGTWAQYF.

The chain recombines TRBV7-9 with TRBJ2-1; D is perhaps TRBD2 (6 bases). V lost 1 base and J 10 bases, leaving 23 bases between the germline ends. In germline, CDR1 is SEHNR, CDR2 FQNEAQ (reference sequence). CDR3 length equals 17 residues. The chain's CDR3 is CASSLDGASVGSWEQFF. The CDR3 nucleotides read TGTGCCAGCAGCTTAGACGGAGCTAGCGTAGGTTCCTGGGAGCAGTTCTTC.

The CDR3 DNA reads TGTGCCAGCAGTTGGGCTTTCTGGGCCACAGATACGCAGTATTTT. Translated: CASSWAFWATDTQYF. The chain has TRBV27 and TRBJ2-3, with D uncertain. CDR1 is MNHEY and CDR2 is SMNVEV in the germline V gene (reference sequence). The ends were cut back, 4 bases at V and 2 bases at J, with 13 bases in the middle. This CDR3 contains 15 residues.

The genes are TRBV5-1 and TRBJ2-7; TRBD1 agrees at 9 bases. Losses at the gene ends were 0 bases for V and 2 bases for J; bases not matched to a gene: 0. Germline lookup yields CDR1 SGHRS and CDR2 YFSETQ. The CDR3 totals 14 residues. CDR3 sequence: CASSLGQGAYEQYF. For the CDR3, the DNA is TGCGCCAGCAGCTTGGGACAGGGGGCCTACGAGCAGTACTTC.

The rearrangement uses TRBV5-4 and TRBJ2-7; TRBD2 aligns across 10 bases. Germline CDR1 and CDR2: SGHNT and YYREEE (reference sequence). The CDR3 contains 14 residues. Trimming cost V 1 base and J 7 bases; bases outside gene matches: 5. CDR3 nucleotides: TGTGCCAGCAGCTTGCCTAGCGGGGGTGGGGAGCAGTACTTC. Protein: CASSLPSGGGEQYF.

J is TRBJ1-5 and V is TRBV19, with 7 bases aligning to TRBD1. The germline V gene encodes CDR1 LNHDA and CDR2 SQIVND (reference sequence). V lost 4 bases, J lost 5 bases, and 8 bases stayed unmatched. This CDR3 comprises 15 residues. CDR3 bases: TGTGCCAGTAGTACACGTCGGGACAGCCATCAGCCCCAGCATTTT. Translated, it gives CASSTRRDSHQPQHF. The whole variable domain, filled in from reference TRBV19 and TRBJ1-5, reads DGGITQSPKYLFRKEGQNVTLSCEQNLNHDAMYWYRQDPGQGLRLIYYSQIVNDFQKGDIAEGYSVSREKKESFPLTVTSAQKNPTAFYLCASSTRRDSHQPQHFGDGTRLSIL.

CDR3 region: CASSSDRGRRSNQPQHF. CDR3 sequence (DNA): TGTGCCAGCAGCTCTGACAGGGGGCGCCGGAGCAATCAGCCCCAGCATTTT. The chain carries TRBV7-9 and TRBJ1-5; TRBD1 matches 10 bases. The CDR3 sequence is 17 residues long. Germline values: CDR1 SEHNR, CDR2 FQNEAQ (reference sequence). V lost 4 bases to trimming and J lost 1 base; unmatched junction nucleotides: 7.